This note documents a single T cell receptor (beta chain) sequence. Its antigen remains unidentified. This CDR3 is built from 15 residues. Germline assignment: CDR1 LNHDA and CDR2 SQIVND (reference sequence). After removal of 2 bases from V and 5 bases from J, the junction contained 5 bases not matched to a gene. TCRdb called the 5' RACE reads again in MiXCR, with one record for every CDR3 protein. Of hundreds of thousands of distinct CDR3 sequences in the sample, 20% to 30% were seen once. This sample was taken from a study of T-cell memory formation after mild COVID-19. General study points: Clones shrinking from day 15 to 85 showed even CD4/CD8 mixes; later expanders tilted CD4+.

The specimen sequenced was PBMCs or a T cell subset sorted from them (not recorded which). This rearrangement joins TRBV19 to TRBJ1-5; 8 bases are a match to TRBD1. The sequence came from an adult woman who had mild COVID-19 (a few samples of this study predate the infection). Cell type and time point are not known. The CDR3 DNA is TGTGCCAGTAGTATACAGGGGGCGATCGATCAGCCCCAGCATTTT. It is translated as CASSIQGAIDQPQHF.